This TCR beta chain was sequenced during a study of cytomegalovirus exposure and HLA in healthy donors. Study conclusions and caveats: The classifier reportedly diagnosed cytomegalovirus status with high sensitivity and specificity.

Regarding this clone: The antigen is undetermined.

Trimming stripped 1 base from V and 8 bases from J, with 9 bases between. CDR3 length equals 14 residues. Germline V CDR1 and CDR2: SGHVS, FQNEAQ. It was with 60 Vbeta and 13 Jbeta primers that the PCR ran. The table came from immunoSEQ multiplex PCR; TCRdb's copy has only in-frame clones and leaves some out. This sample has about 100,000 clones, with more than 60% found just once. The rearrangement joins TRBV7-8 to TRBJ1-6; maybe TRBD1 (5 bases). Sequences were obtained from PBMCs. The origin of this receptor is a man aged 50 or older in good health and CMV-seropositive. This chain's CDR3 is CASSLVRGDSPLHF. The CDR3 DNA sequence: TGTGCCAGCAGCTTAGTTAGGGGCGATTCACCCCTCCACTTT.